This T cell receptor beta chain stems from a study of T cell responses to AZD1222 COVID-19 vaccine (dated by TCRdb to about 2021). A note on the overall study: AZD1222 recipients given second doses at about 4 weeks or at about 12 weeks were pooled, since spike-specific TCR depth and breadth were not found to differ between the two schedules. Trial participants were enrolled by age into subgroups of 18-55, 56-69 and 70-plus years, and 148, 28 and 57 TCR-sequenced participants, respectively, were included in these subgroups. TCR sequencing was performed for roughly 240 trial participants, of whom about 200 were given two doses of AZD1222 and some 26 were given two doses of MenACWY control vaccine.

The CDR3 regions of human TCRbeta chains were analyzed by immunosequencing. Per the source publication's procedure: TCRs in the repertoires were compared against a reference library of SARS-CoV-2-specific TCRs that had been generated with the MIRA antigen-specificity platform. Breadth was defined as the fraction of unique TCRs that were SARS-CoV-2-associated, and depth was defined as the fraction of total T cells that were SARS-CoV-2-associated. Each spike-specific TCR was assigned to its reactive spike region and to a CD4 or CD8 class using the MIRA data. Log10-transformed breadth and depth values were compared by one-way ANOVA with Sidak's multiple comparisons tests. TCRdb's version of the immuneACCESS table is confined to in-frame rearrangements and falls short of the full clone set. An unresolved V gene accounts for under half of the shortfall where checked; the remainder is of unknown origin. From that table come the V and J calls and clone size; the DNA was used to work out D and trimming. The sample table holds 150,000 to 200,000 clones, of which around 93% were seen once. The ten biggest clones cover 7.5% to 10% of the sample.

This sample's time point label indicates: baseline before first vaccination. Samples from vaccinated people were obtained from the UK trials COV001 and COV002, which included a single-blind randomized controlled phase 2/3 trial of AZD1222 (ChAdOx1 nCoV-19) in healthy adults. Trial participant PBMC samples were collected at day 0 and day 28 after the second dose for TCRbeta chain sequencing. Findings and caveats that apply to the study as a whole: Vaccine-associated CD4 TCRs spanned the whole spike protein, with dominant responses in regions 160-218 and 743-854. The 56-69-year group was small, and its depth increase did not reach significance, likely because of low power. Because no samples from the day 14 peak response were available, repertoires could be characterized only after the peak T cell response. Participants were mostly white British, with more females than males. The authors suggested clonal diversity may have been underestimated. After two AZD1222 doses, spike-specific TCR breadth and depth were significantly higher than at day 0 and than in MenACWY recipients. Conclusions about previously exposed vaccinees were limited because only 6 or 7 AZD1222 recipients were SARS-CoV-2 seropositive at baseline. Reportedly, close to half of the unique spike-specific TCRs recognized epitopes lying outside the regions that are mutated in the B.1.351 and B.1.1.7 variants.

With respect to this clone: It has no known antigen specificity. No base quality information exists; no much larger clone differs at one position.

V is clipped by 5 bases and J by 3 bases, and the sequence between their germline boundaries is 10 bases long. From the cysteine through the phenylalanine, the CDR3 covers 14 amino acids. Only the CDR3 DNA is retained, 42 bases long and in frame from the first base. CDR1 is given as MNHEY and CDR2 as SVGEGT, both from the germline V gene. The sequence joins TRBV6-2 or TRBV6-3 to TRBJ1-4, and the D gene may be TRBD1, 5 bases matching. Specimen: peripheral blood, collected on day 0 of AZD1222 vaccination. The TCR was taken from an adult in good health. In nucleotides, the sequence is TGTGCCAGCAGTGACCGGGGCCCTAATGAAAAACTGTTTTTT. Its product reads: CASSDRGPNEKLFF.